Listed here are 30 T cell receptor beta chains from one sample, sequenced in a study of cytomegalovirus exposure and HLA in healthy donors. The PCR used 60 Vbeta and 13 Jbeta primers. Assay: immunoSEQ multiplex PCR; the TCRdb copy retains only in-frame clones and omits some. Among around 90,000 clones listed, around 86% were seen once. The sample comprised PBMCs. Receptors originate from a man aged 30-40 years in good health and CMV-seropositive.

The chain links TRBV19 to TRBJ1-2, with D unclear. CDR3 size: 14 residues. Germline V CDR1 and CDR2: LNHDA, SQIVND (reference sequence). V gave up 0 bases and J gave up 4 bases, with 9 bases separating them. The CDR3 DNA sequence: TGTGCCAGTAGTATAGATGAGGAGATCTATGGCTACACCTTC. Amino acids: CASSIDEEIYGYTF.

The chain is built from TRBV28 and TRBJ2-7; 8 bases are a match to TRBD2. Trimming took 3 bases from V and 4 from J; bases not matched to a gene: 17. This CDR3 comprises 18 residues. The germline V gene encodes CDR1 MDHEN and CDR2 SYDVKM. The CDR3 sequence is CASSFASGSTSGIYEQYF. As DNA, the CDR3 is TGTGCCAGCAGTTTCGCCAGCGGGAGCACTAGTGGGATATACGAGCAGTACTTC. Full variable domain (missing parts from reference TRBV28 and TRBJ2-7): DVKVTQSSRYLVKRTGEKVFLECVQDMDHENMFWYRQDPGLGLRLIYFSYDVKMKEKGDIPEGYSVSREKKERFSLILESASTNQTSMYLCASSFASGSTSGIYEQYFGPGTRLTVT.

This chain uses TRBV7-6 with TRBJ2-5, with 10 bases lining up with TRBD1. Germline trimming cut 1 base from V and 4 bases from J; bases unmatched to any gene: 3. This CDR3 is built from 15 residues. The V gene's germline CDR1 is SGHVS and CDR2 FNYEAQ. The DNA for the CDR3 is TGTGCCAGCAGCTTAGGAGGACAGGGGGGAGAGACCCAGTACTTC. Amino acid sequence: CASSLGGQGGETQYF. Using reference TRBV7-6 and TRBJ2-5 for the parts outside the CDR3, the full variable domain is GAGVSQSPRYKVTKRGQDVALRCDPISGHVSLYWYRQALGQGPEFLTYFNYEAQQDKSGLPNDRFSAERPEGSISTLTIQRTEQRDSAMYRCASSLGGQGGETQYFGPGTRLLVL.

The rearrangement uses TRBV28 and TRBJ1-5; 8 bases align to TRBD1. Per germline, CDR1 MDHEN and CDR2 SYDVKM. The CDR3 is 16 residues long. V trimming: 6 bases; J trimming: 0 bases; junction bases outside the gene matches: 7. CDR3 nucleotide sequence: TGTGCCAGCAGAGTTCAACAGGGGGATAGCAATCAGCCCCAGCATTTT. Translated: CASRVQQGDSNQPQHF. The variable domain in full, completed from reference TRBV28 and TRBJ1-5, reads DVKVTQSSRYLVKRTGEKVFLECVQDMDHENMFWYRQDPGLGLRLIYFSYDVKMKEKGDIPEGYSVSREKKERFSLILESASTNQTSMYLCASRVQQGDSNQPQHFGDGTRLSIL.

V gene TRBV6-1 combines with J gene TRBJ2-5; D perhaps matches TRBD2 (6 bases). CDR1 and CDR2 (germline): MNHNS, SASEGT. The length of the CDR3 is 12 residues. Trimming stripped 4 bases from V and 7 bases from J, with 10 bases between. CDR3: CASSGGEGTQYF. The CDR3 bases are TGTGCCAGCAGTGGGGGGGAAGGGACCCAGTACTTC.

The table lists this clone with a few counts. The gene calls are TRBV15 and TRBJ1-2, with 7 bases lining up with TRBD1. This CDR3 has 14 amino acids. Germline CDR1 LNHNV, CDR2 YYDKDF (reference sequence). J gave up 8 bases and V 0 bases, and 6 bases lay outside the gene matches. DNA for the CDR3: TGTGCCACCAGCAGAGATCGACAGGGTAGCGGCTACACCTTC. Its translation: CATSRDRQGSGYTF.

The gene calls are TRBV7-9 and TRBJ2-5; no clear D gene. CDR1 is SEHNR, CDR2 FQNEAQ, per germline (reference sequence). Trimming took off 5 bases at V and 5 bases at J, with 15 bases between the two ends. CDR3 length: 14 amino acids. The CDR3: CASSPRSAGETQYF. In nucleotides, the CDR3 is TGTGCCAGCAGCCCCCGGAGTGCCGGGGAGACCCAGTACTTC.

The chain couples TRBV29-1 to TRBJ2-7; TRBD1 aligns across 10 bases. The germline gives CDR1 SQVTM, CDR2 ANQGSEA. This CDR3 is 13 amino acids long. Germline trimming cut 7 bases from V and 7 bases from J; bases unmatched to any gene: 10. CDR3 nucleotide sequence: TGCAGCGCCCTAGACAGGGGGCTTCGGGAGCAGTACTTC. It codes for CSALDRGLREQYF.

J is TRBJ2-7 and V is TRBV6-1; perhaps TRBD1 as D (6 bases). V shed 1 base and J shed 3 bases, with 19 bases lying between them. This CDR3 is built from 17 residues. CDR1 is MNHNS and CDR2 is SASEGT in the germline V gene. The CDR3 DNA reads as TGTGCCAGCAGTGAAGGGTGGGACATTCTTGGGGTCTACGAGCAGTACTTC. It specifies CASSEGWDILGVYEQYF.

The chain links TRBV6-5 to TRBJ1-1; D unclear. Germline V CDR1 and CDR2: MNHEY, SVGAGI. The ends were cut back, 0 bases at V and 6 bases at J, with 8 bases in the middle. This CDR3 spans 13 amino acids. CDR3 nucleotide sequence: TGTGCCAGCAGTTACTCGAGACATGCTGAAGCTTTCTTT. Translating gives CASSYSRHAEAFF.

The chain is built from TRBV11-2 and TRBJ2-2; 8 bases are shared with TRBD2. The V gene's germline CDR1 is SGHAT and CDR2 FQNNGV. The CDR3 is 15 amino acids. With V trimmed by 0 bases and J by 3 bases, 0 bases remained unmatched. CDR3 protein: CASSLELADTGELFF. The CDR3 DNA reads TGTGCCAGCAGCTTAGAACTAGCGGACACCGGGGAGCTGTTTTTT.

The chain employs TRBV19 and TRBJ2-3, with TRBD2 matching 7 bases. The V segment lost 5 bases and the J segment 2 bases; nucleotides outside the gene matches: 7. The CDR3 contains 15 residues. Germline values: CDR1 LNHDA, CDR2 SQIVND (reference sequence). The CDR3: CASSFSSGYTDTQYF. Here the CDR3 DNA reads TGTGCCAGTAGTTTTTCTAGCGGTTACACAGATACGCAGTATTTT.

CDR3 nucleotides: TGTGCCAGCAGTATCGACGCTGGCGGGGGCTACACCTTC. Translating it yields CASSIDAGGGYTF. V and J are TRBV28 and TRBJ1-2, with no clear D. The CDR3 has 13 residues. V lost 5 bases, J lost 8 bases, and 15 bases lay in between. CDR1 is MDHEN, CDR2 SYDVKM, per germline.

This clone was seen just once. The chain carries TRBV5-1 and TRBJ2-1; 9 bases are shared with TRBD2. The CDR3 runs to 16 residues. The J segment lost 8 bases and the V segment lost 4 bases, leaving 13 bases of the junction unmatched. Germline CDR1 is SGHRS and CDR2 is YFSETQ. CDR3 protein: CASSTYRTSATDEQFF. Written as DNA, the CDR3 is TGCGCCAGCAGCACATATCGGACTAGCGCGACGGATGAGCAGTTCTTC.

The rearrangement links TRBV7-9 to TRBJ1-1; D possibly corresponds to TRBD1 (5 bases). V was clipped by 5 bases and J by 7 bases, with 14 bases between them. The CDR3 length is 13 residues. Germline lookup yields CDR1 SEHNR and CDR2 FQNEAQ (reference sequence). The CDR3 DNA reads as TGTGCCAGCAGCAAAGACAGAGGCCTTGAAGCTTTCTTT. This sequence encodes CASSKDRGLEAFF. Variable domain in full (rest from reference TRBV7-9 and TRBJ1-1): DTGVSQNPRHKITKRGQNVTFRCDPISEHNRLYWYRQTLGQGPEFLTYFQNEAQLEKSRLLSDRFSAERPKGSFSTLEIQRTEQGDSAMYLCASSKDRGLEAFFGQGTRLTVV.

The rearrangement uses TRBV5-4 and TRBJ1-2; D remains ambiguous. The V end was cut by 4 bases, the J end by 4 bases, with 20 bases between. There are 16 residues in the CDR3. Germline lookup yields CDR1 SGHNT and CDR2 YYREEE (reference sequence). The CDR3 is CASSQLGPAESYGYTF. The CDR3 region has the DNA TGTGCCAGCAGCCAATTGGGCCCGGCAGAATCCTATGGCTACACCTTC.

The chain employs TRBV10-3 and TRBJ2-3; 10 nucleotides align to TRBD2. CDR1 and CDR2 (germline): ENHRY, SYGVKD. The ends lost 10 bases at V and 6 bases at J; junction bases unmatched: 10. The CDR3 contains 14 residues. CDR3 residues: CATRVAGGQDTQYF. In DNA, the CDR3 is TGTGCCACACGAGTAGCGGGAGGCCAGGATACGCAGTATTTT.

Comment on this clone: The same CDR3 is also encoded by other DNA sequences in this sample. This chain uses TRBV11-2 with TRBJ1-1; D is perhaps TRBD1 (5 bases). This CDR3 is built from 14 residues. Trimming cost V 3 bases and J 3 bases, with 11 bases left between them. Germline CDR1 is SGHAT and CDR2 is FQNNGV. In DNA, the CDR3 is TGTGCCAGCAGCTTGGTGGGCAGGGACACTGAAGCTTTCTTT. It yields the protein CASSLVGRDTEAFF. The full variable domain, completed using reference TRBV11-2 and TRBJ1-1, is EAGVAQSPRYKIIEKRQSVAFWCNPISGHATLYWYQQILGQGPKLLIQFQNNGVVDDSQLPKDRFSAERLKGVDSTLKIQPAKLEDSAVYLCASSLVGRDTEAFFGQGTRLTVV.

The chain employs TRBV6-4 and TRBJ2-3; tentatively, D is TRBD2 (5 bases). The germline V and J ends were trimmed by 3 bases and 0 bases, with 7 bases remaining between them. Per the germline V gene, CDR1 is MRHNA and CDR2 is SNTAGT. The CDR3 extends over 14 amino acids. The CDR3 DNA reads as TGTGCCAGCAGTGAAAGCGGAAGCACAGATACGCAGTATTTT. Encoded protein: CASSESGSTDTQYF.

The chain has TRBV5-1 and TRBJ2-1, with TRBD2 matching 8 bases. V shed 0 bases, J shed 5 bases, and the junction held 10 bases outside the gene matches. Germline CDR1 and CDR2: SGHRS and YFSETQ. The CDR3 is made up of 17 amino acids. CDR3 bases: TGCGCCAGCAGCTTGGGGGGGGCGGGAGGAATGAACAATGAGCAGTTCTTC. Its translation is CASSLGGAGGMNNEQFF.

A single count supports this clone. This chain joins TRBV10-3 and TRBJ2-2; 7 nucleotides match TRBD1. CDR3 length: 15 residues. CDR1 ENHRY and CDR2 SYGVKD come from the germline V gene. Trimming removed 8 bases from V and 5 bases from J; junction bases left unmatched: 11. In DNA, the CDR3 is TGTGCCATCGGGGCGCGACAGGGTAGAACCGGGGAGCTGTTTTTT. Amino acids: CAIGARQGRTGELFF.

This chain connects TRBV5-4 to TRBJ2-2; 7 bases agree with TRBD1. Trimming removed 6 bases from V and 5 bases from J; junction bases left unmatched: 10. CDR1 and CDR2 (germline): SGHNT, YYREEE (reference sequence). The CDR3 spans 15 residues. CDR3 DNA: TGTGCCAGCACCGACAGGGTTCAGGGGACCGGGGAGCTGTTTTTT. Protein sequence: CASTDRVQGTGELFF.

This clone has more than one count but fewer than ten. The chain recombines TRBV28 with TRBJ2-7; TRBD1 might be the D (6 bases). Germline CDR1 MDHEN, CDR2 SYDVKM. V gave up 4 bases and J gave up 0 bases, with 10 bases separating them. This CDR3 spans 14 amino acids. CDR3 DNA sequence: TGTGCCAGCAGTTCAAGACAGGTCTCCTACGAGCAGTACTTC. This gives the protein CASSSRQVSYEQYF.

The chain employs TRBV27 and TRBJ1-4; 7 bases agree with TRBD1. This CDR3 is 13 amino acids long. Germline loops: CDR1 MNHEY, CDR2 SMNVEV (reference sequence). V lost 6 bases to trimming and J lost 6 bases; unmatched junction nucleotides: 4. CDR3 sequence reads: CASSRDRDEKLFF. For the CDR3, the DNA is TGTGCCAGCAGCCGGGACAGAGATGAAAAACTGTTTTTT.

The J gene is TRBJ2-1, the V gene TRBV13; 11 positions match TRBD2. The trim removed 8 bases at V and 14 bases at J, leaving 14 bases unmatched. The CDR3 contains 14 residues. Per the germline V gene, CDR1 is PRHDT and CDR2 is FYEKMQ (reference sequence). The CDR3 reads CASSGTSGGVFKFF. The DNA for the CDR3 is TGTGCCAGCTCCGGGACTAGCGGAGGGGTTTTTAAGTTCTTC.

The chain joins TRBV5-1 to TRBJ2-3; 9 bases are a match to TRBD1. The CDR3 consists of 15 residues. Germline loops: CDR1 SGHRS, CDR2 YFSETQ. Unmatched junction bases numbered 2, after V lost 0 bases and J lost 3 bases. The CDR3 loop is CASSLGDRVTDTQYF. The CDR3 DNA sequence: TGCGCCAGCAGCTTGGGGGACAGGGTAACAGATACGCAGTATTTT.

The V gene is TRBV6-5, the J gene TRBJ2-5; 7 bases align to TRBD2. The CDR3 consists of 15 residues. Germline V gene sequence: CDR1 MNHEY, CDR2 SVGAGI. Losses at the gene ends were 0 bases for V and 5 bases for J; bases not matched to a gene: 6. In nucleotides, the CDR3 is TGTGCCAGCAGTTACTCGGGAGGGTGGGCGGAGACCCAGTACTTC. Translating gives CASSYSGGWAETQYF.

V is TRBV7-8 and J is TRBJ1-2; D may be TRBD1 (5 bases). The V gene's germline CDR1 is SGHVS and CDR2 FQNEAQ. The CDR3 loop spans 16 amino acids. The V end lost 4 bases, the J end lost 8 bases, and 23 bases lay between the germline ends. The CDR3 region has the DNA TGTGCCAGCAGCTACCTGCGGGACCCAGGTGGAGAGGGCTACACCTTC. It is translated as CASSYLRDPGGEGYTF.

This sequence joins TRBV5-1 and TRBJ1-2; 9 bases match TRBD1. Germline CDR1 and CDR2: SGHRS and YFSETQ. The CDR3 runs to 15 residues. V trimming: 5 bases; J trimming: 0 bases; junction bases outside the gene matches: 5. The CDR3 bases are TGCGCCAGCAGGGCACAGGGGGCACCTAACTATGGCTACACCTTC. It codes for CASRAQGAPNYGYTF.

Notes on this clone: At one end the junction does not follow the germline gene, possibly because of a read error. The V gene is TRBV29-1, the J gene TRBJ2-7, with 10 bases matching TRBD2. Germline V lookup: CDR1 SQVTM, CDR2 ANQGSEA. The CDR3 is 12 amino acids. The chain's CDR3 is CSVEDGLAVPWF. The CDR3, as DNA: TGCAGCGTTGAAGATGGACTAGCGGTCCCTTGGTTC.